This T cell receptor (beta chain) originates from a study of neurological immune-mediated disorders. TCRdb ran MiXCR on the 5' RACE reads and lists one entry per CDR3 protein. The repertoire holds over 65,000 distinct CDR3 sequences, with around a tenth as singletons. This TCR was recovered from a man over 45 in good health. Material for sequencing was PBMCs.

In nucleotides, the CDR3 is TGTGCCAGCAGCCAGCCCACGACAACCGGGGAGCTGTTTTTT. Protein sequence: CASSQPTTTGELFF. V is TRBV6-5 and J is TRBJ2-2, with D unresolved. Germline CDR1 reads MNHEY; CDR2 reads SVGAGI. V lost 6 bases and J 5 bases, leaving 13 bases between the germline ends. The CDR3 sequence is 14 residues long.